Reported below is one TCR beta chain. An end of the junction does not agree with germline; a read error may underlie this. These data come from a study of tumor-infiltrating lymphocytes in primary liver carcinoma. The tissue used was unsorted bulk material of about 19-30 mg. RNA and DNA were co-extracted from it with the AllPrep DNA/RNA mini kit. These patients lived with chronic HBV infection and had never been treated. The authors made TCR beta cDNA from around 500 ng total RNA with a constant-region primer. Library construction for TCR beta comprised three nested multiplex PCR rounds performed with slightly modified ARM-PCR. Amplification in the first two PCR rounds was performed using TRBV1-TRBV30 forward primers and a C-beta reverse primer for 10 cycles each. Each CDR3 protein gets one entry after TCRdb re-called the multiplex PCR reads with MiXCR. The top ten hold roughly 13% of the sample, which has around 78,000 distinct CDR3 sequences, about two thirds seen once.

The germline gives CDR1 SGHKS, CDR2 YYEKEE (reference sequence). The CDR3 has 15 amino acids. V is TRBV5-5 and J is TRBJ2-6, with 9 bases fitting TRBD1. The TCR was taken from a woman aged 55 to 70 with primary liver carcinoma and hepatitis B virus infection. The sequenced sample was liver tumor tissue from sampling region 4. The subset denotes: tumor region T4, right-lateral pole. The CDR3 protein is CVSSMTGGWANVLTF. In DNA form, the CDR3 reads TGTGTCAGCAGCATGACAGGGGGATGGGCCAACGTTCTGACTTTC.